The 8 T cell receptor beta chains below all came from one sample that was sequenced in a study of CD8 T cells in ankylosing spondylitis. TCRdb reprocessed the 5' RACE reads via MiXCR and lists one record per CDR3 protein. The sample has about 260,000 distinct CDR3 sequences, about 24% seen once. Sequenced: blood, either unsorted or a sorted T cell fraction (not recorded which). The receptors shown here come from a male donor with ankylosing spondylitis or in good health (not recorded which).

In DNA form, the CDR3 reads TGTGCCAGCTCACCAACGAGGTTGGAGACCCAGTACTTC. Its translation: CASSPTRLETQYF. The V and J genes are TRBV18 and TRBJ2-5; no definite D call. The germline V gene encodes CDR1 KGHSH and CDR2 LQKENI. CDR3 length equals 13 residues. V was pared by 2 bases and J by 5 bases, with 9 bases between. The full variable domain, with the rest looked up from reference TRBV18 and TRBJ2-5, is NAGVMQNPRHLVRRRGQEARLRCSPMKGHSHVYWYRQLPEEGLKFMVYLQKENIIDESGMPKERFSAEFPKEGPSILRIQQVVRGDSAAYFCASSPTRLETQYFGPGTRLLVL.

This clonotype was picked up many times. As DNA, the CDR3 is TGTGCCAGCAGCCTCCTCGGGGGAACCTACGAGCAGTACTTC. The encoded protein is CASSLLGGTYEQYF. The rearrangement joins TRBV11-2 to TRBJ2-7; tentative D call: TRBD2 (6 bases). Trimming removed 5 bases from V and 2 bases from J, with 13 bases in between. This CDR3 region has 14 residues. Germline assignment: CDR1 SGHAT and CDR2 FQNNGV.

This clonotype has more than one count but fewer than ten. The genes are TRBV7-6 and TRBJ1-1; no firm D call. Germline CDR1 SGHVS, CDR2 FNYEAQ. V lost 5 bases, J lost 1 base, and 14 bases lay in between. The CDR3 sequence is 15 residues long. The chain's CDR3 is CASSPEAGQNTEAFF. CDR3 bases: TGTGCCAGCAGCCCGGAGGCGGGTCAGAACACTGAAGCTTTCTTT. Supplemented by reference TRBV7-6 and TRBJ1-1, the full variable domain reads GAGVSQSPRYKVTKRGQDVALRCDPISGHVSLYWYRQALGQGPEFLTYFNYEAQQDKSGLPNDRFSAERPEGSISTLTIQRTEQRDSAMYRCASSPEAGQNTEAFFGQGTRLTVV.

The V gene is TRBV20-1, the J gene TRBJ2-3; D is undetermined. CDR1 and CDR2 from the germline V gene are DFQATT and SNEGSKA (reference sequence). With 5 bases removed from V and 0 bases from J, the gap between germline ends came to 12 bases. The CDR3 runs to 14 residues. CDR3 nucleotide sequence: TGCAGTGCTTACCCGGCGGCTAGCACAGATACGCAGTATTTT. This sequence encodes CSAYPAASTDTQYF.

The genes are TRBV20-1 and TRBJ2-5, with D perhaps TRBD1 (6 bases). In germline, CDR1 is DFQATT, CDR2 SNEGSKA (reference sequence). Trimming took 6 bases from V and 5 from J, leaving 13 bases between them. This CDR3 is built from 12 residues. This CDR3 reads CSAYRARETQYF. In DNA, the CDR3 is TGCAGTGCGTACAGGGCAAGGGAGACCCAGTACTTC.

This clonotype occurred many times. The chain employs TRBV20-1 and TRBJ2-5; D uncertain. From germline, CDR1 is DFQATT and CDR2 SNEGSKA (reference sequence). Trimming stripped 5 bases from V and 3 bases from J, with 4 bases between. The CDR3 covers 10 residues. The CDR3 is CSAGKETQYF. In DNA form, the CDR3 reads TGCAGTGCTGGGAAAGAGACCCAGTACTTC.

This clonotype came up a few times. This chain joins TRBV6-5 and TRBJ2-1, with D maybe TRBD1 (5 bases). Germline V gives CDR1 MNHEY, CDR2 SVGAGI. CDR3 length: 14 amino acids. Trimming stripped 2 bases from V and 8 bases from J, with 13 bases between. The CDR3 nucleotides read TGTGCCAGCAGTTACAAGGGGTTAGGCGATGAGCAGTTCTTC. Protein: CASSYKGLGDEQFF.

The chain is built from TRBV20-1 and TRBJ1-1; possible D gene TRBD1, 5 bases. Germline V gene data show CDR1 as DFQATT and CDR2 as SNEGSKA (reference sequence). V lost 4 bases to trimming and J lost 1 base, with 13 bases between them. The CDR3 is made up of 14 amino acids. The CDR3 loop is CSATPGAANTEAFF. Written as DNA, the CDR3 is TGCAGTGCTACCCCCGGGGCGGCGAACACTGAAGCTTTCTTT.